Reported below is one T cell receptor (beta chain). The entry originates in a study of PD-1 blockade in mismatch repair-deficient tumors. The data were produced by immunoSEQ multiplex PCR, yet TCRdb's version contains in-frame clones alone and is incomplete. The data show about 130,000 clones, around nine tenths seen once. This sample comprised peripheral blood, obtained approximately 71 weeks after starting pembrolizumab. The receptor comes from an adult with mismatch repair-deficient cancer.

CDR3 DNA sequence: TGCGCCAGCAGCCAAACGTCCGTGGAGACCTACGAGCAGTACTTC. This codes for CASSQTSVETYEQYF. This chain links TRBV4-1 with TRBJ2-7; D is unclear. Trimming cost V 2 bases and J 2 bases, with 13 bases left between them. The germline CDR1 and CDR2 sequences are MGHRA and YSYEKL. This CDR3 has 15 residues.